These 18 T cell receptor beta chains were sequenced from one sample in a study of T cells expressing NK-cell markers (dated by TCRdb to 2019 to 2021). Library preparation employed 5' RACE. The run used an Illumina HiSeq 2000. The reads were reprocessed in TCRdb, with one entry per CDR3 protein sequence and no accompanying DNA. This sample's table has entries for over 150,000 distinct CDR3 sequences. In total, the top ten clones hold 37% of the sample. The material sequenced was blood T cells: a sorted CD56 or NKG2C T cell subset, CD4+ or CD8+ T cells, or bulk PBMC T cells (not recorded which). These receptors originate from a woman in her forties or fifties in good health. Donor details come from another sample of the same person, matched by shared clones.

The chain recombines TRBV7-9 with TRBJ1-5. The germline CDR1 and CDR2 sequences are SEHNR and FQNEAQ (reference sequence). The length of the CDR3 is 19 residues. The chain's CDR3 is CASSSRPGTPGDGNQPQHF.

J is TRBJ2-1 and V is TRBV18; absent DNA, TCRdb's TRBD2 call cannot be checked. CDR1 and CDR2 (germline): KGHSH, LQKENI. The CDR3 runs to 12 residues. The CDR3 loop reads CASSPGGPEQFF.

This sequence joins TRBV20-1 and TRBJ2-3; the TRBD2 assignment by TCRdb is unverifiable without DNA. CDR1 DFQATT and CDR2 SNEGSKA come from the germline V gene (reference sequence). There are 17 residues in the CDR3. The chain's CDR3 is CSAREGEELAGTDTQYF.

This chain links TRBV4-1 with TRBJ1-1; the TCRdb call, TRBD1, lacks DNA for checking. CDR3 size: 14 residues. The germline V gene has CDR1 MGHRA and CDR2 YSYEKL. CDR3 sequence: CASSQWQGDTEAFF.

The CDR3 protein is CASSEGLSPYEQYF. The chain couples TRBV12-3 or TRBV12-4 to TRBJ2-7; TCRdb indicates TRBD2, and absent DNA this call remains unverified. The CDR3 covers 14 residues.

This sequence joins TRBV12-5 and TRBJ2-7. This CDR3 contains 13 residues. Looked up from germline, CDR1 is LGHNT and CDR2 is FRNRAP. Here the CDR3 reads CASGLVGYYEQYF.

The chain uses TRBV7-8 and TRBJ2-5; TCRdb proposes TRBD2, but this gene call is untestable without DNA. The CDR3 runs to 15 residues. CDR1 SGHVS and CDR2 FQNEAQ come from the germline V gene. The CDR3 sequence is CASSSALADGETQYF.

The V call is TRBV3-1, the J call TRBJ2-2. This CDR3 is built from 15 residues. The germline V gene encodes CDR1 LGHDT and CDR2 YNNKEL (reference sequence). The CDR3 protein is CASSWSEPNTGELFF.

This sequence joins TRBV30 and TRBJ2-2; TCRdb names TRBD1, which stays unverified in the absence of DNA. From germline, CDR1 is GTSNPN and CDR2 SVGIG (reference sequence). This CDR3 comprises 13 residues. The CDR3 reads CAWRQGRAGELFF.

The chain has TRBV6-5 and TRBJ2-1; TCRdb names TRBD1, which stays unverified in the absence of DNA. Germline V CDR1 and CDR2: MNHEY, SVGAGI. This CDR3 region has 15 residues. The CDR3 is CASSYSQGAGLEQFF.

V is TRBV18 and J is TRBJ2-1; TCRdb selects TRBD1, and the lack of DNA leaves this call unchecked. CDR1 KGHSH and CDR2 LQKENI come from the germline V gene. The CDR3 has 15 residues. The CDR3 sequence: CASSPPGPGAFEQFF. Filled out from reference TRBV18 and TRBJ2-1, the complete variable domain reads NAGVMQNPRHLVRRRGQEARLRCSPMKGHSHVYWYRQLPEEGLKFMVYLQKENIIDESGMPKERFSAEFPKEGPSILRIQQVVRGDSAAYFCASSPPGPGAFEQFFGPGTRLTVL.

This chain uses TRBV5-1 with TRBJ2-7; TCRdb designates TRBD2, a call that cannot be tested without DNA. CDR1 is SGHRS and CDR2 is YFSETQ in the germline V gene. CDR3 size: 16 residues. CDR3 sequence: CASSLRLAGGSYEQYF. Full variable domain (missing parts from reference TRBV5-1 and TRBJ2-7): KAGVTQTPRYLIKTRGQQVTLSCSPISGHRSVSWYQQTPGQGLQFLFEYFSETQRNKGNFPGRFSGRQFSNSRSEMNVSTLELGDSALYLCASSLRLAGGSYEQYFGPGTRLTVT.

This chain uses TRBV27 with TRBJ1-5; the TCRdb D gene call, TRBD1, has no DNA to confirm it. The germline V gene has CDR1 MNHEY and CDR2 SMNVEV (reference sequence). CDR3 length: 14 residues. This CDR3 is CASSLLGPAQPQHF.

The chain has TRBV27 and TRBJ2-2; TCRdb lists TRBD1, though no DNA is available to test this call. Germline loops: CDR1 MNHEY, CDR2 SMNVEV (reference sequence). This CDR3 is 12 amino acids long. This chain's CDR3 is CASSRRGGELFF.

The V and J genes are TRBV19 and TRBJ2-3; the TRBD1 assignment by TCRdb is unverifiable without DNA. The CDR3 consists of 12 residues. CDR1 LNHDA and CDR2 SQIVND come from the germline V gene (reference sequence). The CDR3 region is CASSPQGDTQYF.

This CDR3 reads CASSQDPARNGLAGYEQYF. This chain uses TRBV14 with TRBJ2-7; TCRdb's D gene call, TRBD2, goes unchecked for lack of DNA. The CDR3 length is 19 residues. From germline, CDR1 is SGHDN and CDR2 FVKESK.

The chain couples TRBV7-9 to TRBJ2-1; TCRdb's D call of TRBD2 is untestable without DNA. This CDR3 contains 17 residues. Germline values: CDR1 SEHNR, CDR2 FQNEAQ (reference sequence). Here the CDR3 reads CASSLGVAGPTYNEQFF. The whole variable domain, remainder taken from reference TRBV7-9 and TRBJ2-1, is DTGVSQNPRHKITKRGQNVTFRCDPISEHNRLYWYRQTLGQGPEFLTYFQNEAQLEKSRLLSDRFSAERPKGSFSTLEIQRTEQGDSAMYLCASSLGVAGPTYNEQFFGPGTRLTVL.

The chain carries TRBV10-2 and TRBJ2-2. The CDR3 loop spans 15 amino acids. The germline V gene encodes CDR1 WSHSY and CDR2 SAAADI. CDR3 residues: CASSEANSNTGELFF.